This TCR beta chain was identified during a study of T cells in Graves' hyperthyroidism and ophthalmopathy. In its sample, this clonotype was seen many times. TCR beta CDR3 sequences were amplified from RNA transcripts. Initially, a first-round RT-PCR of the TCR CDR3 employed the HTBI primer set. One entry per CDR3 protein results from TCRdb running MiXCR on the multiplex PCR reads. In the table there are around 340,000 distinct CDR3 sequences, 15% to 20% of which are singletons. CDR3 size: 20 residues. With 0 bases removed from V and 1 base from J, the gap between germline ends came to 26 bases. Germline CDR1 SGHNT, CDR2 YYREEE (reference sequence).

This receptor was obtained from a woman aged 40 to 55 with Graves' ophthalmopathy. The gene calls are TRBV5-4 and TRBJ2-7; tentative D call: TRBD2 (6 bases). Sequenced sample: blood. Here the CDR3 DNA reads TGTGCCAGCAGCTTGGTTTCTATCGGGAGCTACCTAAACCGGTCCTACGAGCAGTACTTC. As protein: CASSLVSIGSYLNRSYEQYF.